Listed below are T cell receptor beta chains from one sample, sequenced in a study of regulatory T cells in long-lasting Graves disease. TCRdb reprocessed the multiplex PCR reads with MiXCR, giving one entry per CDR3 protein. The sample yields around 500,000 distinct CDR3 sequences, around an eighth seen once. These data also featured in a second study, about T cells in Graves' hyperthyroidism and ophthalmopathy.

The sample here was peripheral blood mononuclear cells (PBMCs), taken at new diagnosis, from a patient treated with antithyroid drugs. The origin of the receptors is a man younger than 40 with Graves disease. The CDR3 runs from the conserved cysteine through the conserved F or W. Each record gives: V gene, D gene, clone size, J gene, CDR3 protein, CDR3 DNA. D genes are given only for firm matches. Expanded clones are given a class, and other clones once, few, many or no size at all.

>TRBV6-2/TRBV6-3|.|many|TRBJ1-1
CASSGRGAQRKGTEAFF
TGTGCCAGCAGTGGGAGGGGGGCGCAGAGGAAGGGCACTGAAGCTTTCTTT
>TRBV7-2|TRBD2|many|TRBJ2-7
CASSLALAGGYEQYF
TGTGCCAGCAGTTTAGCTCTAGCGGGGGGCTACGAGCAGTACTTC
>TRBV10-3|.|.|TRBJ2-7
CAISELEGQLGF
TGTGCCATCAGTGAGCTGGAGGGACAGTTAGGCTTC
>TRBV6-2/TRBV6-3|.|many|TRBJ2-7
CASTSFPGPLDEQYF
TGTGCCAGCACTTCCTTCCCGGGACCCCTGGACGAGCAGTACTTC
>TRBV7-8|.|many|TRBJ2-2
CASSLTRSGPLRKELFF
TGTGCCAGCAGCCTTACCCGGAGCGGGCCCTTAAGAAAGGAGCTGTTTTTT
>TRBV12-3/TRBV12-4|.|.|TRBJ1-6
CASTLIRDNRSPLHF
TGTGCCAGCACCCTGATCAGGGATAATCGATCACCCCTCCACTTT
>TRBV5-1|.|many|TRBJ2-2
CASGYTGNTGELFF
TGCGCCAGCGGATACACAGGGAACACCGGGGAGCTGTTTTTT
>TRBV18|.|many|TRBJ2-7
CASSRTEDLGEQYF
TGTGCCAGCTCACGGACGGAGGACCTCGGCGAGCAGTACTTC
>TRBV11-2|.|many|TRBJ2-6
CASSLSSGANVLTF
TGTGCCAGCAGTTTGAGCTCTGGGGCCAACGTCCTGACTTTC
>TRBV20-1|TRBD1|many|TRBJ1-1
CSAAQRRGLEAEAFF
TGCAGTGCGGCCCAGAGGAGGGGGCTCGAAGCTGAAGCTTTCTTT
>TRBV5-1|.|many|TRBJ2-1
CASSTGGPYNEQFF
TGCGCCAGCAGCACAGGCGGACCCTACAATGAGCAGTTCTTC
>TRBV5-1|.|many|TRBJ2-7
CASSLGATAYEQYF
TGCGCCAGCAGCTTGGGCGCGACAGCCTACGAGCAGTACTTC
>TRBV29-1|.|few|TRBJ2-2
CSVRVQGNTGELFF
TGCAGCGTAAGGGTACAGGGGAACACCGGGGAGCTGTTTTTT
>TRBV12-5|.|many|TRBJ2-6
CASGLGTGSGANVLTF
TGTGCTAGTGGTTTGGGTACAGGGTCCGGGGCCAACGTCCTGACTTTC
>TRBV2|TRBD1|many|TRBJ1-1
CANNRGTEAFF
TGTGCCAACAACAGGGGCACTGAAGCTTTCTTT
>TRBV5-1|.|.|TRBJ2-3
CASQSGSSTDTQYF
TGCGCCAGCCAAAGCGGTTCTAGCACAGATACGCAGTATTTT
>TRBV24-1|.|many|TRBJ2-3
CATSQDFTDTQYF
TGTGCCACCAGTCAAGACTTCACAGATACGCAGTATTTT
>TRBV20-1|.|many|TRBJ2-5
CSASSNQETQYF
TGCAGTGCAAGTTCCAATCAAGAGACCCAGTACTTC
>TRBV5-1|.|many|TRBJ1-1
CASSFGPGGNTEAFF
TGCGCCAGCAGCTTCGGCCCTGGGGGGAACACTGAAGCTTTCTTT
>TRBV9|TRBD2|many|TRBJ2-1
CASSVEGTSLGDEQFF
TGTGCCAGCAGCGTAGAAGGGACTAGTTTGGGTGATGAGCAGTTCTTC
>TRBV5-1|TRBD2|.|TRBJ2-2
CASSLITAGDPGELFF
TGCGCCAGCAGCCTCATTACAGCGGGAGACCCCGGGGAGCTGTTTTTT
>TRBV5-1|.|.|TRBJ2-7
CASSLLLFYEQYF
TGCGCCAGCAGCTTGCTCCTGTTCTACGAGCAGTACTTC
>TRBV2|.|many|TRBJ1-5
CASSRDSTGGSNQPQHF
TGTGCCAGCAGTCGAGACAGTACCGGCGGGAGCAATCAGCCCCAGCATTTT
>TRBV20-1|TRBD1|many|TRBJ2-2
CSARTGNTGELFF
TGCAGTGCACGGACAGGGAACACCGGGGAGCTGTTTTTT
>TRBV29-1|.|few|TRBJ1-6
CSVARGVNSPLHF
TGCAGCGTTGCCAGGGGTGTTAATTCACCCCTCCACTTT
>TRBV5-8|TRBD2|many|TRBJ2-3
CASSLEASGSDTYSTDTQYF
TGTGCCAGCAGCTTAGAGGCTAGCGGGAGTGACACTTATAGCACAGATACGCAGTATTTT
>TRBV10-3|.|.|TRBJ2-7
CAISLSGPLEQYF
TGTGCCATCAGTTTATCGGGCCCGCTCGAGCAGTACTTC
>TRBV6-2/TRBV6-3|.|many|TRBJ1-6
CASSYQGINSPLHF
TGTGCCAGCAGTTATCAGGGAATTAATTCACCCCTCCACTTT
>TRBV5-1|.|.|TRBJ1-2
CASSLESDTAVYGYTF
TGCGCCAGCAGCTTGGAATCGGACACGGCGGTGTATGGCTACACCTTC
>TRBV25-1|TRBD2|few|TRBJ2-3
CADRPSGGRDTQYF
TGTGCCGACAGGCCTAGCGGGGGGAGGGATACGCAGTATTTT
>TRBV12-3/TRBV12-4|.|.|TRBJ1-2
CASTHRAPYGYTF
TGTGCCAGCACCCATCGAGCCCCCTATGGCTACACCTTC
>TRBV7-2|.|many|TRBJ2-7
CASSTGLGFLGYEQYF
TGTGCCAGCAGCACGGGACTCGGGTTTTTGGGGTACGAGCAGTACTTC
>TRBV30|.|.|TRBJ1-1
CAWRVQGNTEAFF
TGTGCCTGGAGGGTACAGGGGAACACTGAAGCTTTCTTT
>TRBV27|.|few|TRBJ2-1
CASSHRYNEQFF
TGTGCCAGCAGTCACCGTTACAATGAGCAGTTCTTC
>TRBV27|.|many|TRBJ2-4
CASSSVGLAKNIQYF
TGTGCCAGCAGTTCGGTGGGACTAGCCAAAAACATTCAGTACTTC
>TRBV3-1|.|few|TRBJ2-7
CASSPPGRNYEQYF
TGTGCCAGCAGCCCCCCGGGACGGAACTACGAGCAGTACTTC
>TRBV5-1|.|few|TRBJ1-4
CASSSSFSAEKLFF
TGCGCCAGCAGCTCTTCTTTTTCCGCAGAAAAACTGTTTTTT
>TRBV20-1|.|many|TRBJ2-7
CSARLGASRAYEQYF
TGCAGTGCTCGCTTGGGGGCTAGCCGAGCCTACGAGCAGTACTTC
>TRBV28|TRBD1|many|TRBJ2-7
CASSFLGQFYEQYF
TGTGCCAGCAGTTTCTTGGGACAGTTCTACGAGCAGTACTTC
>TRBV13|.|.|TRBJ2-1
CASSPTSLPPNEQFF
TGTGCCAGCAGCCCAACCAGTTTGCCGCCCAATGAGCAGTTCTTC
>TRBV20-1|TRBD2|.|TRBJ2-7
CSASGTSLYEQYF
TGCAGTGCTAGCGGGACTAGCCTCTACGAGCAGTACTTC
>TRBV30|.|many|TRBJ1-4
CAGERGGKKLFF
TGTGCCGGCGAGCGAGGGGGGAAAAAACTGTTTTTT
>TRBV2|.|.|TRBJ2-7
CASSERGYEQYF
TGTGCCAGCAGTGAAAGGGGTTACGAGCAGTACTTC
>TRBV7-6|.|.|TRBJ1-1
CASSLAKGGSTEAFF
TGTGCCAGCAGCTTAGCGAAAGGCGGGAGCACTGAAGCTTTCTTT
>TRBV6-1|.|many|TRBJ1-4
CASSERMGGDEKLFF
TGTGCCAGCAGTGAACGAATGGGGGGCGATGAAAAACTGTTTTTT
>TRBV2|.|many|TRBJ2-2
CASSEVGTNTGELFF
TGTGCCAGCAGTGAAGTGGGCACTAACACCGGGGAGCTGTTTTTT
>TRBV7-2|.|many|TRBJ1-5
CASRRDASNQPQHF
TGTGCCAGCAGAAGGGACGCGTCGAATCAGCCCCAGCATTTT
>TRBV9|.|.|TRBJ2-7
CASSAGGDSTYEQYF
TGTGCCAGCAGCGCGGGGGGGGACAGCACCTACGAGCAGTACTTC